This TCR beta chain was retrieved from a study of T cells after somatic rescue of genetic block. Produced via immunoSEQ multiplex PCR; TCRdb's table is partial and in-frame only. This table holds under 7,500 clones, approximately 82% found once. Sample: peripheral blood mononuclear cells (PBMCs). This TCR derives from a boy aged 5-17 years.

The CDR3 coding sequence is TGTGCCAGCAGCTCCCAGGGGGCTAGTATCACAGATACGCAGTATTTT. Translation gives CASSSQGASITDTQYF. The V gene is TRBV7-2, the J gene TRBJ2-3, with 8 bases lining up with TRBD1. The trim removed 4 bases at V and 2 bases at J, leaving 8 bases unmatched. The CDR3 consists of 16 residues. Germline CDR1 SGHTA, CDR2 FQGNSA.